This TCR beta chain emerged from a study of blood T cells in healthy people across ages. The CDR3 contains 15 residues. In germline, CDR1 is SGHRS, CDR2 YFSETQ. Using a J-beta primer mix together with a sample-barcoded 5' primer, a second PCR was run for roughly 6 to 12 cycles. A single record per CDR3 protein comes from TCRdb applying MiXCR to the 5' RACE reads. The data contain 630,000 or so distinct CDR3 sequences, about 30% of them singletons. This clonotype came up a few times. A much more abundant neighbour one base away suggests this may be a read error. The sample consisted of blood. The chain uses TRBV5-1 and TRBJ2-4; 9 bases fit TRBD1. The end of the DNA fits TRBJ2-7 better, so the J call may be wrong. This clonotype was sampled from a woman of 80 years or more in good health. As DNA, the CDR3 is TGCGCCAGCGGCTTGGGAGGACAGGGGACCTACGAGCAGTACTTC. Its protein product is CASGLGGQGTYEQYF.